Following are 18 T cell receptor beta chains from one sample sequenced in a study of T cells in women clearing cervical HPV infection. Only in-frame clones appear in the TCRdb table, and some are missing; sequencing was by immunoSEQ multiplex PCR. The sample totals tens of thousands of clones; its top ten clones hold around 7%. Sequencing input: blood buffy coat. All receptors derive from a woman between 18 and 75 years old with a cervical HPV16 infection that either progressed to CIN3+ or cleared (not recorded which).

CDR3 loop: CASRGRGAGEKLFF. CDR3 DNA, as far as it was read: TGTGCCAGCAGGGGACGGGGGGCAGGGGAAAAA. The V and J genes are TRBV2 and TRBJ1-4; TRBD1 might be the D (6 bases). The missing CDR3 end, 3 residues past where the read stops, is filled in from the germline J gene. Germline loops: CDR1 SNHLY, CDR2 FYNNEI. The CDR3 runs 14 residues. V was trimmed by 6 bases and J by 8 bases, leaving 16 bases between them.

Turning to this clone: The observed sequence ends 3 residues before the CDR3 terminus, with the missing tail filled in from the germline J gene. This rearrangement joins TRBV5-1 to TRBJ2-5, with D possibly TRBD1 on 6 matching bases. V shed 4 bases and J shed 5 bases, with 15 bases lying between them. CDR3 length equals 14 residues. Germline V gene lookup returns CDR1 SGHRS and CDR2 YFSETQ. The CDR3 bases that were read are TGCGCCAGCAGCCCTGTGGCAGGGGAGGAGACC. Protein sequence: CASSPVAGEET. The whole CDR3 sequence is CASSPVAGEETQYF.

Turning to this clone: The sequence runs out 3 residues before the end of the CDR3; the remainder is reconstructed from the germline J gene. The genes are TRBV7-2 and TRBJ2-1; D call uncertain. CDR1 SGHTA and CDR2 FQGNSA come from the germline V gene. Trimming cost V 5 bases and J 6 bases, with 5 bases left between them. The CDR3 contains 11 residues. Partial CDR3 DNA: TGTGCCAGCAGCCCCCGCAATGAG. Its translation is CASSPRNE. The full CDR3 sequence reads CASSPRNEQFF.

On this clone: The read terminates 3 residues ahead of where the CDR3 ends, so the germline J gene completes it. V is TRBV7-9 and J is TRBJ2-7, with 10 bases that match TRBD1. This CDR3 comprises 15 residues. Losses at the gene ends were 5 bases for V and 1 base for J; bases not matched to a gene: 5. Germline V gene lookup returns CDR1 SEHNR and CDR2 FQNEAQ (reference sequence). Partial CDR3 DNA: TGTGCCAGCAGCGACCGGGACAGGGGATCCTACGAG. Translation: CASSDRDRGSYE. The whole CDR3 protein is CASSDRDRGSYEQYF.

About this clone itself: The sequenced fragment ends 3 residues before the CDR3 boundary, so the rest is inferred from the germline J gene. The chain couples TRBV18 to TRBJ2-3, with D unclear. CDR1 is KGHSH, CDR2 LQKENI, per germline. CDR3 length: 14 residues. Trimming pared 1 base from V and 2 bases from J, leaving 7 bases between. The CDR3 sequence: CASSPRSNTDTQYF. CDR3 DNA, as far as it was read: TGTGCCAGCTCACCACGATCTAACACAGATACG.

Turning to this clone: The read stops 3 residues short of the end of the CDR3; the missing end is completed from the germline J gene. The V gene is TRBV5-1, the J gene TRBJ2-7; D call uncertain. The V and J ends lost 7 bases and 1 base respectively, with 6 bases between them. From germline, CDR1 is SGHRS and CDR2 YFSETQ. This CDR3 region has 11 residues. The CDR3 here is CASGRSYEQYF. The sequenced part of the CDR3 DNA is TGCGCCAGCGGGCGATCCTACGAG.

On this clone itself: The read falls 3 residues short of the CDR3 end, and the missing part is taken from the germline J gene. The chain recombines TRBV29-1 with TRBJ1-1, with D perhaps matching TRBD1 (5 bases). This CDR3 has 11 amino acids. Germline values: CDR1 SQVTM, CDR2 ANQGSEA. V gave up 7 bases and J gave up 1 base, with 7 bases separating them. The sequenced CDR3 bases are TGCAGCGGCGACAGGAACACTGAA. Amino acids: CSGDRNTE. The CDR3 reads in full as CSGDRNTEAFF.

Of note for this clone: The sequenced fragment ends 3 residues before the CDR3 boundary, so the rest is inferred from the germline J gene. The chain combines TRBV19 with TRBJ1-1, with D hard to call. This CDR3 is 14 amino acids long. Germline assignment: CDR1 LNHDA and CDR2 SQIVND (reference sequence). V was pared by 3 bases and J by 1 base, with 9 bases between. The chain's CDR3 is CASSIGGQNTEAFF. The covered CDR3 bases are TGTGCCAGTAGTATCGGTGGGCAGAACACTGAA.

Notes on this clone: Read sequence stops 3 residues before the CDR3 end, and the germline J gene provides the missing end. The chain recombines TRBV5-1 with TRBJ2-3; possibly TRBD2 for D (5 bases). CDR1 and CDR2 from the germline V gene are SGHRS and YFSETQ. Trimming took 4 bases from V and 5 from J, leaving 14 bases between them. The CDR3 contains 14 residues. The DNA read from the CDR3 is TGCGCCAGCAGCAGTACTGAGGGTGGAGATACG. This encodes CASSSTEGGDT. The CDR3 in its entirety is CASSSTEGGDTQYF.

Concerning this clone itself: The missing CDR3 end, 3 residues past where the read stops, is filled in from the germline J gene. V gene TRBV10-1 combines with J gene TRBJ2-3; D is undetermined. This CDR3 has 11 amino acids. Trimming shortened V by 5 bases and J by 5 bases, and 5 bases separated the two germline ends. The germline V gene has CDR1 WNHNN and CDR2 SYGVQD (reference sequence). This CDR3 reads CASSPGDTQYF. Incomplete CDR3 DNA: TGCGCCAGCAGTCCGGGAGATACG.

The part of the CDR3 DNA that was read is TGTGCCAGCAGGAACGGACAGGGGACCTACGAG. Translating it yields CASRNGQGTYE. The whole CDR3 sequence reads CASRNGQGTYEQYF. The V and J genes are TRBV6-2 or TRBV6-3 and TRBJ2-7; 9 positions match TRBD1. The read comes to an end 3 residues before the CDR3 does, leaving the germline J gene to fill in the end. The CDR3 has 14 residues. V was pared by 6 bases and J by 2 bases, with 5 bases of the junction left unmatched. From germline, CDR1 is MNHEY and CDR2 SVGEGT.

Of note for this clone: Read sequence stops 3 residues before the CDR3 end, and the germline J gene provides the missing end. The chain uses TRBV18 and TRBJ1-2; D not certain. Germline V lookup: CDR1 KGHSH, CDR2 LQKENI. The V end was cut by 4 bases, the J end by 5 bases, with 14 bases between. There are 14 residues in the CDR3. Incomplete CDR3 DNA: TGTGCCAGCTCACGAGAGGGTGGCGGGTATGGC. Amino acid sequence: CASSREGGGYG. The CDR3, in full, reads CASSREGGGYGYTF.

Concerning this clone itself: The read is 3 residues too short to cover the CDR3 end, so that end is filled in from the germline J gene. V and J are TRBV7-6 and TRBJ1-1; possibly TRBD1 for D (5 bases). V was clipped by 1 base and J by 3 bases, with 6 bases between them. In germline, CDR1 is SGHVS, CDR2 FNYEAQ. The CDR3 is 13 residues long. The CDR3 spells CASSLEGDTEAFF. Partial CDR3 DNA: TGTGCCAGCAGCTTAGAAGGGGACACTGAA.

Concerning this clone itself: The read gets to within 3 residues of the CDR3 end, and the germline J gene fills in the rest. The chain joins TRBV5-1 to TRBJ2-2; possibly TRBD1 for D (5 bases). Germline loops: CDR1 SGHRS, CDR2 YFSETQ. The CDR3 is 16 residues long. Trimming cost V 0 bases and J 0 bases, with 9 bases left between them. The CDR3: CASSLAAGSNTGELFF. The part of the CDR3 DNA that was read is TGCGCCAGCAGCTTGGCGGCAGGGTCGAACACCGGGGAG.

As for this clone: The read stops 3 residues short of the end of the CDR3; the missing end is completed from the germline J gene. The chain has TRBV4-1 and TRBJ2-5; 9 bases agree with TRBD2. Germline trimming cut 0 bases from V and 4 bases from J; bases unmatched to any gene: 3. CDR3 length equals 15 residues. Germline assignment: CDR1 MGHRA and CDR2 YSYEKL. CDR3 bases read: TGCGCCAGCAGCCAAGATCCTAGCGGGGCAGAGACC. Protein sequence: CASSQDPSGAET. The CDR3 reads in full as CASSQDPSGAETQYF.

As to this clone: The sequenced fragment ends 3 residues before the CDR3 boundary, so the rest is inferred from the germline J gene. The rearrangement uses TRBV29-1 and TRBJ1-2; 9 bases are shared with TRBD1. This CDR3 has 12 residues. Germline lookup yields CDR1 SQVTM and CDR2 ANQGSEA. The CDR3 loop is CSVARGQGSYTF. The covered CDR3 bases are TGCAGCGTTGCCCGAGGACAGGGGAGC.

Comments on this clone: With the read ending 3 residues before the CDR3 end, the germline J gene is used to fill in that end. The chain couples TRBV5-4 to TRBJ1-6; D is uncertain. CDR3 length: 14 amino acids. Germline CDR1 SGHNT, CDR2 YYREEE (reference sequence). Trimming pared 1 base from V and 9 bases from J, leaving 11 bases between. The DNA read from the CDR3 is TGTGCCAGCAGCTTGATAGAGTCGGGTTCACCC. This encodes CASSLIESGSP. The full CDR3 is CASSLIESGSPLHF.

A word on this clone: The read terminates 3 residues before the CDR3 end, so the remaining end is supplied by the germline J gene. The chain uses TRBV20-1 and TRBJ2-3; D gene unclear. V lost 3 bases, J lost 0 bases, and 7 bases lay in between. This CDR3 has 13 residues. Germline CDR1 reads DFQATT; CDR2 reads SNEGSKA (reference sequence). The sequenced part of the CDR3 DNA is TGCAGTGCTAGCATAGTGAGCACAGATACG. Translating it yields CSASIVSTDT. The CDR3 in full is CSASIVSTDTQYF.